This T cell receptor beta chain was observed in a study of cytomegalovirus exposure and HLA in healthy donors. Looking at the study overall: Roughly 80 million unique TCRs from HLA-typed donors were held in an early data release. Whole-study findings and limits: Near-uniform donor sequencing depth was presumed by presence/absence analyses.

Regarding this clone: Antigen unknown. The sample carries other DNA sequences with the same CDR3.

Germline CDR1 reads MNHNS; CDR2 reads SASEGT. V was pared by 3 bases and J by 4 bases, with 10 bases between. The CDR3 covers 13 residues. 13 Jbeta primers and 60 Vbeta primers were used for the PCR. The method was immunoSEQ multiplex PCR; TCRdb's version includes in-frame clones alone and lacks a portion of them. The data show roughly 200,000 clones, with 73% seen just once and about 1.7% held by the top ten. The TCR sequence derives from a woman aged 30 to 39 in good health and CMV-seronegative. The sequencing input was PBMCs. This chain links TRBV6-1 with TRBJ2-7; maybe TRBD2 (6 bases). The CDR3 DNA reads TGTGCCAGCAGTGAGGGCCTAGCGTACGAGCAGTACTTC. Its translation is CASSEGLAYEQYF.